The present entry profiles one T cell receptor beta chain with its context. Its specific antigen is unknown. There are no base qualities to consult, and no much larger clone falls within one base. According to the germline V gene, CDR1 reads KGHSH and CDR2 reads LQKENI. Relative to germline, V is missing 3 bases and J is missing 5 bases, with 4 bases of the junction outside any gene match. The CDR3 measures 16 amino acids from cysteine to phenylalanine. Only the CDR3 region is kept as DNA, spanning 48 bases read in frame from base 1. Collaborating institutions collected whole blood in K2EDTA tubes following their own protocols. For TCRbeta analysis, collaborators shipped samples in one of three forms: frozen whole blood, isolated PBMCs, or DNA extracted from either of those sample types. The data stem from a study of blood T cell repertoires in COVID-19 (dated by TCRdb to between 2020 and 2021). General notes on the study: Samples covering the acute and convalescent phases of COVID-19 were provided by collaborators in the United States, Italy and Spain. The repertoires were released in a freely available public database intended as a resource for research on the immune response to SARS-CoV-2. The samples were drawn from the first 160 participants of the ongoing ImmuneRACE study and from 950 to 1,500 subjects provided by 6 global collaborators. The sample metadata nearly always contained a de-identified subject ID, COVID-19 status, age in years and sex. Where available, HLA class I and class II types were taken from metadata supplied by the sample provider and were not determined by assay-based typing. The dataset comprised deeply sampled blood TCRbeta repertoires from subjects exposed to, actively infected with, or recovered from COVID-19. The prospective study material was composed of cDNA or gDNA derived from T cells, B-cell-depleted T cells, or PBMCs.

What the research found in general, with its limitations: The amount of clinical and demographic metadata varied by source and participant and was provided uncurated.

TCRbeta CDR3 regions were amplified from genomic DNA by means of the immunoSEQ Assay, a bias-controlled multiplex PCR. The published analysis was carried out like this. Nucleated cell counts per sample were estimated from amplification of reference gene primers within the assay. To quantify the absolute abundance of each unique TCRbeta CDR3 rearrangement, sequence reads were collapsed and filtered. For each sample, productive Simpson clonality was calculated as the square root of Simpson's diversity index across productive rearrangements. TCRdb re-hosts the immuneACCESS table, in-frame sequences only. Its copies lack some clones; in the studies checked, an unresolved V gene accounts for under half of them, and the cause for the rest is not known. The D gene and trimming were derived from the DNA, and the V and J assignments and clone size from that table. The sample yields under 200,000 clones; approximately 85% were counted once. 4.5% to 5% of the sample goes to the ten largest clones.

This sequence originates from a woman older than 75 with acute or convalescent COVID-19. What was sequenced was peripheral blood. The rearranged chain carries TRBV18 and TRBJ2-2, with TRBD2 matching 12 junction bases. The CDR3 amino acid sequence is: CASSPPTSGRTGELFF. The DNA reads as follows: TGTGCCAGCTCACCCCCGACTAGCGGGAGAACCGGGGAGCTGTTTTTT.